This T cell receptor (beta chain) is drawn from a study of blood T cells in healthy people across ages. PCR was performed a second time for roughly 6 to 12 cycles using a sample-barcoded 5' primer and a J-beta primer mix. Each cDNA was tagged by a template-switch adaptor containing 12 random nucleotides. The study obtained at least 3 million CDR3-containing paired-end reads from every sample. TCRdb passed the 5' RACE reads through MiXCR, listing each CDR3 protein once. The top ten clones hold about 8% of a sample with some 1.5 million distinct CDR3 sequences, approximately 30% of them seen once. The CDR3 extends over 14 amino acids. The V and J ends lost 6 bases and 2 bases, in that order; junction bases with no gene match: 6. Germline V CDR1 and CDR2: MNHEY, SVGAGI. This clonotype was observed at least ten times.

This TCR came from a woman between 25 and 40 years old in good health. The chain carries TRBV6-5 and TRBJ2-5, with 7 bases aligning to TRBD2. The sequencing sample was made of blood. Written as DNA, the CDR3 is TGTGCCAGCAGGCCAAGCGGGGTACAAGAGACCCAGTACTTC. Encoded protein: CASRPSGVQETQYF.